The text below deals with one TCR beta chain. In the original workflow: Estimated nucleated cell counts came from reference gene primer amplification. Data came from immunoSEQ multiplex PCR; TCRdb stores just in-frame clones and leaves some out. V, J and clone size reflect that table, while D and trimming were determined from the DNA. The table has about 160,000 clones, around 82% seen once. Trimming removed 6 bases from V and 4 bases from J, with 14 bases in between. This CDR3 comprises 14 residues. Per the germline V gene, CDR1 is LNHDA and CDR2 is SQIVND (reference sequence). This record comes from a study of blood T cell repertoires in COVID-19. Study overall: Samples of COVID-19 (acute and convalescent) were obtained from the United States, Italy and Spain. Sources were T cells, B-cell-depleted T cells, or PBMCs; the material itself was cDNA or gDNA.

The TCR comes from a woman of 80 years or more with active or convalescent COVID-19. The chain combines TRBV19 with TRBJ2-3; D is unclear. Sample: peripheral blood. CDR3 nucleotide sequence: TGTGCCAGTAGCCTCCCCCAGGCCGCAGATACGCAGTATTTT. Protein product: CASSLPQAADTQYF.